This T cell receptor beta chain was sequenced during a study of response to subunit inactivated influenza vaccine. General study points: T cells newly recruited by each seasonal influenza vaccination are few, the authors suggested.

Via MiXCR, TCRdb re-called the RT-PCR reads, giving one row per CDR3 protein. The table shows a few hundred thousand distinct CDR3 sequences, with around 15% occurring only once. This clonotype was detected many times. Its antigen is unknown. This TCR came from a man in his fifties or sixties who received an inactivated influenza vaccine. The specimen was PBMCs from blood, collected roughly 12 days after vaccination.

CDR3 DNA sequence: TGTGCCAGCAGTTTATTGGACAGGGGGCCTGGAAACACCATATATTTT. It translates to CASSLLDRGPGNTIYF. V is TRBV12-3 or TRBV12-4 and J is TRBJ1-3; TRBD1 matches 11 bases. With 2 bases clipped from V and 2 bases from J, the junction kept 2 bases outside the gene matches. The CDR3 is 16 residues long.